The entry below describes one T cell receptor beta chain. Its antigen is not identified. This sample stems from a study of T cell responses to AZD1222 COVID-19 vaccine. Study observations and caveats: White British donors predominated, females outnumbered males, and clonal diversity was possibly underestimated. Spike-spanning, vaccine-associated CD4 TCRs were dominant at 160-218 and 743-854.

The repertoire was sequenced with immunoSEQ multiplex PCR; TCRdb's copy has only in-frame clones and lacks some. The sample lists tens of thousands of clones; roughly 90% were seen once. The CDR3 extends over 13 amino acids. The ends lost 10 bases at V and 4 bases at J; junction bases unmatched: 7. Germline V lookup: CDR1 LNHDA, CDR2 SQIVND (reference sequence). This chain uses TRBV19 with TRBJ1-2; 9 nucleotides line up with TRBD1. Source: peripheral blood, taken 28 days after the second AZD1222 dose. This TCR was sampled from an adult who received the AZD1222 COVID-19 vaccine. The CDR3 protein is CATRTGEAYGYTF. CDR3 coding DNA: TGTGCCACACGGACAGGGGAAGCCTATGGCTACACCTTC.